Listed below are T cell receptor beta chains from one sample, sequenced in a study of a mutant IDH1 vaccine in newly diagnosed glioma. TCRdb's table, derived via immunoSEQ multiplex PCR, lists solely in-frame clones and lacks some. The sample lists around 100,000 clones, roughly 90% occurring once. The antigens for these receptors are not known. This specimen was PBMCs, taken from a glioma patient whose treatment included an IDH1 peptide vaccine. Receptors originate from a woman aged 45-59 years with glioma. CDR3s include the opening cysteine and the closing phenylalanine or tryptophan. Clone size is shown for a subset of rows, as once, few, many or a class of expanded clone.

abundance | v_gene | CDR3aa
NA | TRBV6-1 | CASSAGTSHGYTF
NA | TRBV7-8 | CASALGLAAPDTQYF
NA | TRBV4-2 | CASSQGRGRNEQYF
NA | TRBV18 | CASSPAPSGTSYEQYF
NA | TRBV10-1 | CASSESISGETQYF
NA | TRBV11-2 | CASSLEGLIYEQYF
NA | TRBV2 | CASSDGVARGGYTF
NA | TRBV12-5 | CASGPDSTDTQYF
NA | TRBV4-1 | CASSQDRGKKLFF
NA | TRBV5-1 | CASSPIQGSGANVLTF
NA | TRBV4-1 | CASSQTVNTEAFF
NA | TRBV27 | CASSQNRGRGNEQFF
NA | TRBV28 | CASSPAGTYNEQFF
NA | TRBV6-5 | CASSYRSGKHNEQFF
NA | TRBV5-1 | CASRSQGSQETQYF
NA | TRBV7-9 | CASSSTGTGSYEQYF
NA | TRBV30 | CAWRVPGRGGAFF
NA | TRBV7-9 | CASSGFLAGGGEQYF
NA | TRBV30 | CAWSLLQGDSRNEQFF
NA | TRBV27 | CASSPSTSGGTDTQYF
NA | TRBV5-6 | CASSLDRGLSNQPQHF
NA | TRBV5-1 | CASSLGQMNTEAFF
few | TRBV11-3 | CASSPGSGREYNEQFF
NA | TRBV1 | CTSSHSRRDNTDTQYF
NA | TRBV5-1 | CASSLRDSYNEQFF
NA | TRBV27 | CASGGRTYNEQFF
few | TRBV2 | CASSIGGNTEAFF
NA | TRBV6-6 | CASRSSQETQYF
once | TRBV15 | CATSRSRIRDRGPDPSEQYF